This T cell receptor (beta chain) was documented in a study of long-term antiretroviral therapy in people with HIV. Germline V gene data show CDR1 as ENHRY and CDR2 as SYGVKD. The CDR3 covers 12 residues. Comments on this clone: Its antigen is undetermined. Mismatch with germline at one junction end may stem from a read error.

Version v3.0 of the immunoSEQ assay ran at survey level. Using immunoSEQ multiplex PCR, the repertoire was profiled, and TCRdb retains in-frame clones only, with some absent. Among 28,000 or so clones, 85% to 95% were seen once, and the ten largest hold 10%. Study results and limitations: Post-ART diversity increased but stayed below transplant donor controls.

The sample consisted of unsorted PBMCs, taken 6.2 years after starting antiretroviral therapy. The clonotype originates from a man between 35 and 55 years old with HIV. This chain joins TRBV10-3 and TRBJ2-7; possible D gene TRBD2, 5 bases. CDR3 sequence (DNA): TGTGCCAGCAGTTTCGGGACCTACGAGCAGTACTTC. It is translated as CASSFGTYEQYF.